These 20 T cell receptor beta chains share one sample of origin, sequenced in a study of blood T cells in healthy people across ages. Combining a sample-barcoded 5' primer with a J-beta primer mix, a second PCR ran for roughly 6 to 12 cycles. TCRdb re-called the 5' RACE reads with MiXCR, one entry per CDR3 protein. The profile shows about 780,000 distinct CDR3 sequences, around 24% of them singletons. This same sample was also taken into another study, of T cells of mothers and their children.

Sequenced material: blood. These TCRs come from a boy younger than 18 in good health.

There are a few counts of this clonotype. The chain couples TRBV21-1 to TRBJ2-6; the table's TRBD1 call for D was not verified on the DNA. TRBV21-1 is a listed pseudogene. There are 20 residues in the CDR3. The CDR3 nucleotides are TGTGCCAGCAGCAAAGCGATGGACAGGCTTCTTAACTCTGGGGCCAACGTCCTGACTTTC. This gives the protein CASSKAMDRLLNSGANVLTF.

The gene calls are TRBV7-8 and TRBJ2-5; TRBD2 agrees at 11 bases. The DNA end lines up better with TRBJ2-7; the J call may be wrong. The CDR3 covers 15 residues. From germline, CDR1 is SGHVS and CDR2 FQNEAQ. The CDR3 is CASSFSTSGVYEQYF. CDR3 nucleotides: TGTGCCAGCAGCTTCTCGACTAGCGGGGTGTACGAGCAGTACTTC.

V and J are TRBV9 and TRBJ2-2; the D gene is possibly TRBD2 (5 bases). Germline loops: CDR1 SGDLS, CDR2 YYNGEE. This CDR3 region has 15 residues. Trimming took 0 bases from V and 2 from J, leaving 8 bases between them. CDR3 in DNA: TGTGCCAGCAGCGTAGGAGAGGGTAACACCGGGGAGCTGTTTTTT. Protein product: CASSVGEGNTGELFF.

V is TRBV5-1 and J is TRBJ1-1; unclear D gene. Trimming removed 4 bases at V and 3 bases at J, with 10 bases between. From germline, CDR1 is SGHRS and CDR2 YFSETQ. This CDR3 is built from 13 residues. The CDR3 spells CASSALWDTEAFF. CDR3 bases: TGCGCCAGCAGCGCGTTATGGGACACTGAAGCTTTCTTT. Supplemented by reference TRBV5-1 and TRBJ1-1, the full variable domain reads KAGVTQTPRYLIKTRGQQVTLSCSPISGHRSVSWYQQTPGQGLQFLFEYFSETQRNKGNFPGRFSGRQFSNSRSEMNVSTLELGDSALYLCASSALWDTEAFFGQGTRLTVV.

On this clonotype: A read error may explain this, as a much larger clone is one base away. The conserved phenylalanine or tryptophan normally closing the CDR3 is absent here, so this likely arose from a read error. The chain joins TRBV20-1 to TRBJ1-2; D is uncertain. Germline values: CDR1 DFQATT, CDR2 SNEGSKA (reference sequence). This CDR3 region has 13 residues. V was pared by 6 bases and J by 1 base, with 12 bases between. The CDR3 protein is CSASSGNNYGYTL. CDR3 DNA sequence: TGCAGTGCGAGTAGCGGGAATAACTATGGCTACACCCTC.

This chain connects TRBV7-2 to TRBJ2-1; unclear D gene. Germline V CDR1 and CDR2: SGHTA, FQGNSA. The CDR3 covers 13 residues. V lost 4 bases, J lost 5 bases, and 9 bases lay in between. CDR3 amino acids: CASSWWGNNEQFF. The DNA for the CDR3 is TGTGCCAGCAGCTGGTGGGGAAACAATGAGCAGTTCTTC.

CDR3 region: CASSGRGPGANVLTF. The CDR3 nucleotides are TGTGCCAGCAGTGGAAGGGGCCCTGGGGCCAACGTCCTGACTTTC. The V gene is TRBV2, the J gene TRBJ2-6; tentatively, D is TRBD1 (5 bases). There are 15 residues in the CDR3. V was clipped by 4 bases and J by 2 bases, with 9 bases between them. Germline V gene lookup returns CDR1 SNHLY and CDR2 FYNNEI.

This clonotype was counted between two and nine times. The chain couples TRBV10-2 to TRBJ1-2, with D uncertain. The CDR3 loop spans 12 amino acids. In germline, CDR1 is WSHSY, CDR2 SAAADI. V was cut by 0 bases and J by 6 bases, with 5 bases left in between. The CDR3 region is CASSESRDGYTF. The DNA for the CDR3 is TGCGCCAGCAGTGAGTCGAGGGATGGCTACACCTTC.

The chain carries TRBV4-1 and TRBJ1-2; D is unclear. The length of the CDR3 is 15 residues. In germline, CDR1 is MGHRA, CDR2 YSYEKL. The V end lost 2 bases, the J end lost 7 bases, and 17 bases lay between the germline ends. As DNA, the CDR3 is TGCGCCAGCAGCCAACCTGAGGAGGCCCTGCCTGGCTACACCTTC. It is translated as CASSQPEEALPGYTF.

This chain links TRBV11-1 with TRBJ2-2; the match to TRBD1 covers 9 bases. V lost 2 bases, J lost 7 bases, and 8 bases stayed unmatched. From germline, CDR1 is SGHAT and CDR2 FQDESV (reference sequence). This CDR3 is built from 16 residues. The CDR3 protein is CASSLPQDRGGGELFF. CDR3 bases: TGTGCCAGCAGCTTACCTCAGGACAGGGGCGGCGGGGAGCTGTTTTTT.

The chain carries TRBV6-1 and TRBJ1-1; D gene ambiguous. V lost 2 bases to trimming and J lost 1 base, with 5 bases between them. The CDR3 runs 13 residues. The V gene's germline CDR1 is MNHNS and CDR2 SASEGT. The CDR3 DNA reads TGTGCCAGCAGTGAAATCGGGAACACTGAAGCTTTCTTT. It specifies CASSEIGNTEAFF.

The V call is TRBV6-6, the J call TRBJ2-4; 9 nucleotides align to TRBD2. Germline V lookup: CDR1 MNHNY, CDR2 SVGAGI (reference sequence). V lost 5 bases, J lost 1 base, and 3 bases stayed unmatched. This CDR3 region has 15 residues. For the CDR3, the DNA is TGTGCCAGCAGTGCGGGGGGGGCTGCCAAAAACATTCAGTACTTC. This gives the protein CASSAGGAAKNIQYF.

This clonotype is a singleton in its sample. The gene calls are TRBV12-3 or TRBV12-4 and TRBJ2-3; D not certain. V lost 4 bases and J 6 bases, leaving 11 bases between the germline ends. There are 13 residues in the CDR3. The CDR3 DNA sequence: TGTGCCAGCAGTTCGATGACACTGGATACGCAGTATTTT. Protein product: CASSSMTLDTQYF.

J is TRBJ2-3 and V is TRBV2; D is uncertain. CDR3 size: 15 residues. The ends were cut back, 7 bases at V and 4 bases at J, with 18 bases in the middle. Germline V gene sequence: CDR1 SNHLY, CDR2 FYNNEI. The CDR3: CASIRESDAADTQYF. The CDR3, as DNA: TGTGCCAGCATCAGAGAGTCGGACGCGGCAGATACGCAGTATTTT.

The chain uses TRBV6-5 and TRBJ2-7, with TRBD2 identical over 14 bases. V dropped 2 bases and J dropped 1; count of bases not matched to a gene: 7. The germline CDR1 and CDR2 sequences are MNHEY and SVGAGI. The CDR3 is 18 residues long. CDR3: CASSYRTSGGPFSYEQYF. The CDR3 bases are TGTGCCAGCAGTTACAGGACTAGCGGGGGGCCTTTTTCCTACGAGCAGTACTTC.

At least ten counts were recorded for this clonotype. The chain recombines TRBV3-1 with TRBJ2-5, with D hard to call. From germline, CDR1 is LGHDT and CDR2 YNNKEL (reference sequence). The V and J ends lost 2 bases and 1 base respectively, with 8 bases between them. The CDR3 covers 14 residues. The CDR3 nucleotides are TGTGCCAGCAGCCAACTTACGGGCCAAGAGACCCAGTACTTC. It translates to CASSQLTGQETQYF.

This chain uses TRBV6-5 with TRBJ2-1; the D gene is possibly TRBD1 (6 bases). The J call may be mistaken, given a closer DNA end match to TRBJ2-7. The CDR3 runs 12 residues. Germline CDR1 and CDR2: MNHEY and SVGAGI. The CDR3 loop reads CASAQGSYEQYF. The CDR3 DNA follows: TGTGCCAGCGCACAGGGCTCCTACGAGCAGTACTTC.

The rearrangement uses TRBV20-1 and TRBJ2-1, with 9 bases fitting TRBD2. J was trimmed by 7 bases and V by 0 bases; bases with no gene match: 7. Germline V gene lookup returns CDR1 DFQATT and CDR2 SNEGSKA (reference sequence). CDR3 length: 15 residues. Written as DNA, the CDR3 is TGCAGTGCTAGAGATCGACTAGCGGCGGGGAATGAGCAGTTCTTC. It is translated as CSARDRLAAGNEQFF.

V and J are TRBV5-5 and TRBJ2-1; TRBD1 matches 8 bases. CDR1 is SGHKS, CDR2 YYEKEE, per germline (reference sequence). The CDR3 has 15 amino acids. The V gene end was trimmed by 7 bases and the J gene end by 5 bases; junction bases not matched to a gene: 11. The CDR3 DNA follows: TGTGCCAGCGCTTTTGGACAGGGAGTGGACAATGAGCAGTTCTTC. Its protein product is CASAFGQGVDNEQFF.

This clonotype has ten or more counts. At one of its ends the junction is not consistent with the germline gene, which may arise from a read error. The rearrangement links TRBV2 to TRBJ2-3; D possibly corresponds to TRBD2 (5 bases). CDR1 SNHLY and CDR2 FYNNEI come from the germline V gene. The CDR3 runs to 12 residues. DNA for the CDR3: TGCGCCAGCAGTGAGGGATCAGATACGCAGTATTTT. It encodes CASSEGSDTQYF.